Given below is one TCR beta chain in context. The target antigen is unknown. The source material, RNA transcripts, was used to amplify TCR beta CDR3 regions. When the TCR CDR3 underwent first-round RT-PCR, the HTBI primer set was used. Via MiXCR, TCRdb re-called the multiplex PCR reads, giving one row per CDR3 protein. The table lists about 740,000 distinct CDR3 sequences, 12% to 15% of them singletons, with about 9.4% in the top ten. This sample is drawn from a study of T cells in Graves' hyperthyroidism and ophthalmopathy. Whole-study findings and limits: Ophthalmopathy was model-predicted a median about 6 months pre-onset.

Per germline, CDR1 LGHDT and CDR2 YNNKEL (reference sequence). V shed 6 bases and J shed 10 bases, with 10 bases lying between them. The CDR3 covers 11 residues. Source material: blood. V and J are TRBV3-1 and TRBJ2-1; D gene uncertain. This sequence was found in a woman between 18 and 29 years old with Graves' hyperthyroidism. The CDR3, as DNA: TGTGCCAGCAGTGATTCCCACGAGCAGTTCTTC. Translated, it gives CASSDSHEQFF.